This T cell receptor (beta chain) was identified in a study of blood T cell repertoires in COVID-19. Study background: Whether acute or convalescent, the COVID-19 samples came from the United States, Italy and Spain.

Per the germline V gene, CDR1 is MRHNA and CDR2 is SNTAGT. J gave up 3 bases and V 0 bases, and 4 bases lay outside the gene matches. The CDR3 contains 15 residues. Measured with immunoSEQ multiplex PCR; TCRdb has only the in-frame clones, and not every one. The sample lists around 15,000 clones, 80% to 90% occurring once. This clone has a single count. The receptor's source is an elderly man with active COVID-19. The J gene is TRBJ2-5, the V gene TRBV6-4, with 7 bases identical to TRBD1. Sequencing input: peripheral blood. The CDR3 reads CASSDSPGGEETQYF. DNA of the CDR3: TGTGCCAGCAGTGACTCTCCAGGGGGAGAAGAGACCCAGTACTTC.